This TCR beta chain is from a study of PD-L1 blockade in urothelial cancer. Study-wide context: At some point between 2014 and 2016 therapy began: atezolizumab 1,200 mg intravenously every 3 weeks.

Time point reported: pretreatment peripheral blood. Here immunoSEQ multiplex PCR was the method, and the copy in TCRdb shows in-frame clones only, minus some. The sample carries some 120,000 clones, 84% recorded once. This CDR3 has 15 amino acids. Germline CDR1 is KGHSH and CDR2 is LQKENI. Germline trimming cut 3 bases from V and 4 bases from J; bases unmatched to any gene: 8. With regard to this clone: Its antigen is unidentified.

Study-wide points: Larger 3-week expansion of tumor-associated blood clones was seen in durable-benefit patients.

This sequence joins TRBV18 and TRBJ1-2; 7 bases are a match to TRBD1. The sequenced sample was PBMCs, obtained around atezolizumab (anti-PD-L1) treatment. This clonotype originated in a man between 45 and 60 years old with urothelial cancer. The chain's CDR3 is CASSPRQGLLYGYTF. The CDR3 DNA reads TGTGCCAGCTCACCCCGACAGGGCCTGCTCTATGGCTACACCTTC.